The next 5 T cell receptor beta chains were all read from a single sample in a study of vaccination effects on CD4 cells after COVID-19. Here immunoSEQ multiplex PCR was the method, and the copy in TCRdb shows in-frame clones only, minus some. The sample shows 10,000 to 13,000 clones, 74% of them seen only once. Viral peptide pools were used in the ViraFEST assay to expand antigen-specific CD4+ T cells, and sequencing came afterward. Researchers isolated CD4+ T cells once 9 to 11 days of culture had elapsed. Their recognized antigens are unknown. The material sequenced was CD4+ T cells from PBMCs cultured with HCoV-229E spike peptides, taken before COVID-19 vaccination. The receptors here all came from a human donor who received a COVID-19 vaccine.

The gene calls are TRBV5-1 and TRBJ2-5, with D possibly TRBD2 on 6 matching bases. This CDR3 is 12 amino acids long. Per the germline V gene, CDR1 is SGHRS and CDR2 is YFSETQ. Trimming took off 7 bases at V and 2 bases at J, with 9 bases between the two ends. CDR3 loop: CASRGLQETQYF. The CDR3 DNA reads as TGCGCCAGCCGCGGACTACAAGAGACCCAGTACTTC.

The CDR3 bases are TGTGCCAGCAGTGAGTCGGGTATCGGTACGCAGTATTTT. Its protein is CASSESGIGTQYF. The J gene is TRBJ2-3, the V gene TRBV6-1, with D unclear. The germline V gene has CDR1 MNHNS and CDR2 SASEGT. The CDR3 length is 13 residues. V lost 3 bases, J lost 8 bases, and 12 bases lay in between.

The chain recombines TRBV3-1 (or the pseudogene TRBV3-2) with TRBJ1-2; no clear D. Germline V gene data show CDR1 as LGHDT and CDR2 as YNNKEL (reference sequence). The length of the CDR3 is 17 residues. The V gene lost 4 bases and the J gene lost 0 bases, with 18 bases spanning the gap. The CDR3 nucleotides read TGTGCCAGCAGCCGCAGCGTGGGCAGTGATGCTAACTATGGCTACACCTTC. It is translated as CASSRSVGSDANYGYTF.

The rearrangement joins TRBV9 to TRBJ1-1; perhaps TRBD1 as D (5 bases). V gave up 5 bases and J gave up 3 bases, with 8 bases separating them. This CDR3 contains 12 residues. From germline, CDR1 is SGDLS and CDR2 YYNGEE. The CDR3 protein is CASSRGDTEAFF. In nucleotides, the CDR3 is TGTGCCAGCAGTCGAGGGGACACTGAAGCTTTCTTT.

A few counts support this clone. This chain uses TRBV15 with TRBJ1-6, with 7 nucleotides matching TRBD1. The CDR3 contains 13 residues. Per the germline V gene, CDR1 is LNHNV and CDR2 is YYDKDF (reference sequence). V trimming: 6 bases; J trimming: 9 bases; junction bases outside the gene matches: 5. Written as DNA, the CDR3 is TGTGCCACCAGGAGACAGGGAAGTTCACCCCTCCACTTT. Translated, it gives CATRRQGSSPLHF.